This T cell receptor beta chain was recovered during a study of PD-1 blockade in mismatch repair-deficient tumors (dated by TCRdb to about 2017). Context from the whole study: Between late 2013 and late 2016, 80 to 90 consecutive patients with approximately 12 mismatch repair-deficient cancer types, all previously treated and progressing, were enrolled in the trial. Tumor-associated T cell clones in the peripheral blood of patients responding to PD-1 blockade were tracked using deep sequencing of TCR CDR3 regions. Study-wide conclusions, independent of this receptor: Rapid expansion after pembrolizumab followed by contraction, generally before radiologic responses, was shown by tumor-resident clones, which were often undetectable in blood before treatment.

This clone appeared a single time. The clone's antigen remains unknown. No base quality values were provided; no much bigger clone lies one nucleotide off. Mismatch repair deficiency was established in every enrolled patient by polymerase chain reaction or immunohistochemistry. TCR sequencing was carried out for three patients who responded to pembrolizumab therapy. Pembrolizumab PD-1 blockade was prospectively tested in advanced mismatch repair-deficient cancers, regardless of tissue of origin, in the phase II trial. Peripheral blood T cell samples were collected serially, before PD-1 blockade began and at several time points afterward. Blood sampling times were reported as weeks after the first pembrolizumab dose. Preparation of the library involved the immunoSEQ multiplex PCR assay. TCRdb holds this immuneACCESS table with in-frame rearrangements only. Some clones are missing; in checked studies, unresolved V genes explain under half, and the rest has no known cause. In all, the sample holds roughly 79,000 clones, and 80% to 90% of those were seen once. The ten top clones hold 5% to 7% of the sample.

Unmatched junction bases come to 7, with V trimmed by 1 base and J by 5 bases. CDR3 length: 15 amino acids, cysteine to phenylalanine. This entry keeps only the CDR3 DNA: 45 bases, framed from base 1. From a lookup of the germline V gene, CDR1 and CDR2 are KGHSH and LQKENI. This clonotype was obtained from an adult with mismatch repair-deficient cancer. Recombination connected TRBV18 to TRBJ2-7; 8 bases in between match TRBD1. Sequences were derived from peripheral blood, sampled 44 weeks after starting pembrolizumab. The CDR3 is CASSPLPDRDDEQYF. The nucleotides are TGTGCCAGCTCACCACTTCCGGACAGGGACGACGAGCAGTACTTC.